Below are 31 T cell receptor beta chains sequenced from a single sample in a study of cytomegalovirus exposure and HLA in healthy donors. It was with 60 Vbeta and 13 Jbeta primers that the PCR ran. Clones were read by immunoSEQ multiplex PCR, and TCRdb kept only the in-frame ones, dropping some. This sample has about 200,000 clones, with around 77% found just once. Sequencing was carried out using PBMCs. The source of these receptors is a woman in her twenties or thirties in good health and CMV-seronegative.

V gene TRBV6-1 combines with J gene TRBJ2-7; tentative D call: TRBD1 (6 bases). V was trimmed by 6 bases and J by 3 bases, leaving 18 bases between them. Germline lookup yields CDR1 MNHNS and CDR2 SASEGT. This CDR3 comprises 15 residues. The CDR3: CASSSARGWYYEQYF. The CDR3 DNA sequence: TGTGCCAGCAGCTCCGCCAGGGGATGGTACTACGAGCAGTACTTC.

The chain has TRBV19 and TRBJ1-2, with 9 positions matching TRBD1. Germline values: CDR1 LNHDA, CDR2 SQIVND (reference sequence). The V gene end was trimmed by 7 bases and the J gene end by 8 bases; junction bases not matched to a gene: 8. The CDR3 covers 13 residues. The CDR3 protein is CASKEQGARGYTF. As DNA, the CDR3 is TGTGCCAGTAAGGAACAGGGGGCGCGGGGCTACACCTTC.

The V and J genes are TRBV7-9 and TRBJ2-3; 11 nucleotides line up with TRBD2. The CDR3 is 16 residues long. CDR1 and CDR2 from the germline V gene are SEHNR and FQNEAQ (reference sequence). V shed 5 bases and J 0 bases; nucleotides not matched to a gene: 4. CDR3 amino acids: CASSGGTSGSTDTQYF. Written as DNA, the CDR3 is TGTGCCAGCAGCGGCGGGACTAGCGGAAGCACAGATACGCAGTATTTT. Full variable domain (remainder filled in from reference TRBV7-9 and TRBJ2-3): DTGVSQNPRHKITKRGQNVTFRCDPISEHNRLYWYRQTLGQGPEFLTYFQNEAQLEKSRLLSDRFSAERPKGSFSTLEIQRTEQGDSAMYLCASSGGTSGSTDTQYFGPGTRLTVL.

The CDR3 DNA sequence: TGTGCCAGCAGTTCCCCCCGGCAGGGTACAGATACGCAGTATTTT. Protein product: CASSSPRQGTDTQYF. The chain combines TRBV2 with TRBJ2-3, with D perhaps TRBD1 (5 bases). Germline V gene data show CDR1 as SNHLY and CDR2 as FYNNEI. The ends were cut back, 5 bases at V and 3 bases at J, with 15 bases in the middle. This CDR3 is 15 amino acids long. Full variable domain (remainder filled in from reference TRBV2 and TRBJ2-3): EPEVTQTPSHQVTQMGQEVILRCVPISNHLYFYWYRQILGQKVEFLVSFYNNEISEKSEIFDDQFSVERPDGSNFTLKIRSTKLEDSAMYFCASSSPRQGTDTQYFGPGTRLTVL.

Of note for this clone: The junction differs from germline at one of its ends, possibly a read error. The chain combines TRBV5-1 with TRBJ2-3; 9 positions match TRBD1. The CDR3 is 18 residues long. The germline V gene encodes CDR1 SGHRS and CDR2 YFSETQ. The CDR3 spells CASSLDQYRGRFTDTQYF. Here the CDR3 DNA reads TGCGCCAGCAGTTTGGACCAATACAGGGGGCGCTTCACCGATACGCAGTATTTT.

The chain joins TRBV6-5 to TRBJ1-3; weak D call: TRBD1 (6 bases). Trimming took 7 bases from V and 2 from J, leaving 12 bases between them. Germline V gene lookup returns CDR1 MNHEY and CDR2 SVGAGI. This CDR3 contains 14 residues. Here the CDR3 reads CASTTGFTGNTIYF. The CDR3 DNA reads as TGTGCCAGCACTACAGGGTTCACTGGAAACACCATATATTTT.

This chain uses TRBV7-9 with TRBJ2-7, with TRBD1 matching over 10 bases. The CDR3 runs 14 residues. V lost 5 bases and J lost 3; bases outside the gene matches: 4. The germline CDR1 and CDR2 sequences are SEHNR and FQNEAQ (reference sequence). DNA for the CDR3: TGTGCCAGCAGCCCCCGGACAGGGGGCTACGAGCAGTACTTC. It is translated as CASSPRTGGYEQYF.

The chain combines TRBV15 with TRBJ2-7; no clear D gene. V dropped 0 bases and J dropped 0 bases, with 9 bases sitting between them. CDR1 LNHNV and CDR2 YYDKDF come from the germline V gene (reference sequence). CDR3 size: 15 residues. The CDR3 is CATSREAVSSYEQYF. CDR3 sequence (DNA): TGTGCCACCAGCAGAGAAGCTGTAAGCTCCTACGAGCAGTACTTC. Full variable domain (outside the CDR3, taken from reference TRBV15 and TRBJ2-7): DAMVIQNPRYQVTQFGKPVTLSCSQTLNHNVMYWYQQKSSQAPKLLFHYYDKDFNNEADTPDNFQSRRPNTSFCFLDIRSPGLGDTAMYLCATSREAVSSYEQYFGPGTRLTVT.

The V call is TRBV10-3, the J call TRBJ2-7, with 9 bases that match TRBD1. Germline-derived CDR1 and CDR2 are ENHRY and SYGVKD. The CDR3 extends over 15 amino acids. V lost 3 bases and J lost 6; bases outside the gene matches: 9. CDR3 loop: CAISDSTQGASEQYF. Here the CDR3 DNA reads TGTGCCATCAGTGACTCCACACAGGGGGCCAGCGAGCAGTACTTC.

This clone was found a few times. The CDR3 DNA reads TGTGCCAGCAGGCCCCGACAGTGGTTAAACACCATATATTTT. Protein product: CASRPRQWLNTIYF. The chain carries TRBV6-5 and TRBJ1-3; possibly TRBD1 for D (5 bases). The CDR3 is 14 residues long. Per the germline V gene, CDR1 is MNHEY and CDR2 is SVGAGI. V was cut by 6 bases and J by 6 bases, with 15 bases left in between.

The V and J genes are TRBV5-1 and TRBJ1-6, with a weak D call TRBD1 (5 bases). This CDR3 is 15 amino acids long. The V and J ends lost 0 bases and 7 bases respectively, with 11 bases between them. The V gene's germline CDR1 is SGHRS and CDR2 YFSETQ. The CDR3 nucleotides read TGCGCCAGCAGCTTGGAAATAGGACACAATTCACCCCTCCACTTT. Its protein is CASSLEIGHNSPLHF.

The chain employs TRBV2 and TRBJ2-4, with D maybe TRBD1 (5 bases). CDR3 length: 13 residues. Deletions cut 9 bases from V and 5 bases from J, with 14 bases between. From germline, CDR1 is SNHLY and CDR2 FYNNEI. CDR3 DNA sequence: TGTGCCAGTGTAAGACAGAGGCAAAACATTCAGTACTTC. Its protein is CASVRQRQNIQYF.

Comments on this clone: An end of the junction differs from the germline gene, which may be a read error. The sample contains more than one DNA sequence encoding this CDR3. V gene TRBV7-9 combines with J gene TRBJ1-1; no clear D gene. Germline lookup yields CDR1 SEHNR and CDR2 FQNEAQ (reference sequence). The CDR3 spans 12 residues. Here the CDR3 DNA reads TGTTCCAGCAGCTTACGGGGCACTGAAGCTTTCTTT. The encoded protein is CSSSLRGTEAFF.

V and J are TRBV4-1 and TRBJ2-3; D remains ambiguous. Trimming cost V 0 bases and J 1 base, with 14 bases left between them. Germline CDR1 and CDR2: MGHRA and YSYEKL. CDR3 length: 17 amino acids. In nucleotides, the CDR3 is TGCGCCAGCAGCCAAGAAATTTCCAGCGTCCGCACAGATACGCAGTATTTT. Translation gives CASSQEISSVRTDTQYF.

The rearrangement joins TRBV30 to TRBJ1-5; 9 nucleotides line up with TRBD1. In germline, CDR1 is GTSNPN, CDR2 SVGIG (reference sequence). V shed 4 bases, J shed 2 bases, and the junction held 3 bases outside the gene matches. The length of the CDR3 is 14 residues. CDR3 in amino acids: CAWMGQGGNQPQHF. The CDR3 nucleotides are TGTGCCTGGATGGGACAGGGTGGCAATCAGCCCCAGCATTTT.

This clone was counted a few times. The chain carries TRBV5-1 and TRBJ2-7; no definite D call. Trimming cost V 2 bases and J 2 bases, with 8 bases left between them. Germline CDR1 and CDR2: SGHRS and YFSETQ. This CDR3 contains 13 residues. The CDR3 sequence is CASSFSPPYEQYF. Here the CDR3 DNA reads TGCGCCAGCAGCTTTTCCCCTCCCTACGAGCAGTACTTC.

The genes are TRBV5-4 and TRBJ2-5, with a possible D match to TRBD1 (5 bases). Germline V CDR1 and CDR2: SGHNT, YYREEE (reference sequence). V lost 0 bases and J 4 bases, leaving 7 bases between the germline ends. The CDR3 consists of 13 residues. The CDR3 is CASSLVRAETQYF. CDR3 DNA: TGTGCCAGCAGCTTGGTCAGGGCAGAGACCCAGTACTTC.

This chain links TRBV7-9 with TRBJ2-7; D is possibly TRBD1 (6 bases). Per the germline V gene, CDR1 is SEHNR and CDR2 is FQNEAQ (reference sequence). The CDR3 runs to 12 residues. V was cut by 1 base and J by 6 bases, with 7 bases left in between. Here the CDR3 DNA reads TGTGCCAGCAGCTTAGGCAGGGGCGAGCAGTACTTC. It yields the protein CASSLGRGEQYF.

The gene calls are TRBV2 and TRBJ2-1; TRBD1 is a possible D gene (6 bases). This CDR3 has 15 amino acids. Germline assignment: CDR1 SNHLY and CDR2 FYNNEI. V was clipped by 8 bases and J by 2 bases, with 16 bases between them. The CDR3: CASGKQGITYNEQFF. The CDR3 region has the DNA TGTGCCAGCGGAAAACAGGGAATCACCTACAATGAGCAGTTCTTC.

The gene calls are TRBV5-1 and TRBJ1-2, with D uncertain. The V gene lost 4 bases and the J gene lost 7 bases, with 8 bases spanning the gap. The germline gives CDR1 SGHRS, CDR2 YFSETQ. This CDR3 region has 11 residues. The CDR3 spells CASSPGAGYTF. CDR3 coding DNA: TGCGCCAGCAGCCCCGGTGCTGGCTACACCTTC.

The sample holds a few counts of this clone. The rearrangement joins TRBV28 to TRBJ1-1, with D possibly matching TRBD1 (6 bases). Trimming pared 2 bases from V and 5 bases from J, leaving 12 bases between. The CDR3 is 14 residues long. Germline V lookup: CDR1 MDHEN, CDR2 SYDVKM. CDR3 DNA sequence: TGTGCCAGCAGTTTAACGTTTAGGGGGACTGAAGCTTTCTTT. Residues: CASSLTFRGTEAFF. The variable domain in full, completed from reference TRBV28 and TRBJ1-1, reads DVKVTQSSRYLVKRTGEKVFLECVQDMDHENMFWYRQDPGLGLRLIYFSYDVKMKEKGDIPEGYSVSREKKERFSLILESASTNQTSMYLCASSLTFRGTEAFFGQGTRLTVV.

The chain recombines TRBV5-4 with TRBJ2-1, with TRBD2 matching over 8 bases. V lost 5 bases, J lost 0 bases, and 13 bases stayed unmatched. The CDR3 loop spans 18 amino acids. CDR1 and CDR2 from the germline V gene are SGHNT and YYREEE (reference sequence). The chain's CDR3 is CASRPMPAGGLSYNEQFF. The DNA for the CDR3 is TGTGCCAGCAGGCCAATGCCTGCGGGGGGACTCTCCTACAATGAGCAGTTCTTC.

On this clone: Its ends do not fully match the called genes, so a read error is possible. J is TRBJ1-1 and V is TRBV7-9; D is uncertain. The CDR3 totals 12 residues. CDR1 SEHNR and CDR2 FQNEAQ come from the germline V gene (reference sequence). CDR3 in amino acids: CSSSFTYTEAFF. The CDR3 DNA reads as TGTTCCAGCAGCTTTACTTACACTGAAGCTTTCTTT. The variable domain in full, with the rest retrieved from reference TRBV7-9 and TRBJ1-1, is DTGVSQNPRHKITKRGQNVTFRCDPISEHNRLYWYRQTLGQGPEFLTYFQNEAQLEKSRLLSDRFSAERPKGSFSTLEIQRTEQGDSAMYLCSSSFTYTEAFFGQGTRLTVV.

This chain joins TRBV19 and TRBJ1-5; no clear D gene. The germline V and J ends were trimmed by 2 bases and 4 bases, with 9 bases remaining between them. This CDR3 is 14 amino acids long. Per germline, CDR1 LNHDA and CDR2 SQIVND (reference sequence). CDR3 in DNA: TGTGCCAGTAGTATACCGGGATTAAATCAGCCCCAGCATTTT. Its protein is CASSIPGLNQPQHF.

The chain couples TRBV18 to TRBJ2-1; D is perhaps TRBD2 (5 bases). Trimming took off 1 base at V and 5 bases at J, with 6 bases between the two ends. The germline gives CDR1 KGHSH, CDR2 LQKENI. The CDR3 loop spans 13 amino acids. The CDR3 region has the DNA TGTGCCAGCTCACCACTCGGGGACAATGAGCAGTTCTTC. Protein sequence: CASSPLGDNEQFF. Filled out from reference TRBV18 and TRBJ2-1, the complete variable domain reads NAGVMQNPRHLVRRRGQEARLRCSPMKGHSHVYWYRQLPEEGLKFMVYLQKENIIDESGMPKERFSAEFPKEGPSILRIQQVVRGDSAAYFCASSPLGDNEQFFGPGTRLTVL.

Concerning this clone itself: The same CDR3 also results from other DNA sequences found in this sample. This chain joins TRBV5-6 and TRBJ1-2; 7 bases align to TRBD1. The V segment lost 0 bases and the J segment 5 bases; nucleotides outside the gene matches: 4. CDR3 length: 14 amino acids. The germline CDR1 and CDR2 sequences are SGHDT and YYEEEE. Here the CDR3 reads CASSLGQGGYGYTF. The CDR3, as DNA: TGTGCCAGCAGCTTGGGACAGGGTGGGTATGGCTACACCTTC.

This clone is a singleton in its sample. The chain recombines TRBV9 with TRBJ1-1; D not certain. Germline assignment: CDR1 SGDLS and CDR2 YYNGEE. CDR3 length: 14 residues. Trimming took 0 bases from V and 0 from J, leaving 6 bases between them. The CDR3 DNA sequence: TGTGCCAGCAGCGTAGATGGCATGAACACTGAAGCTTTCTTT. Encoded protein: CASSVDGMNTEAFF.

The chain has TRBV6-1 and TRBJ1-5, with D possibly being TRBD1 (5 bases). Trimming took off 7 bases at V and 6 bases at J, with 16 bases between the two ends. The CDR3 is made up of 14 amino acids. From germline, CDR1 is MNHNS and CDR2 SASEGT. This CDR3 is CASNHGTGGQPQHF. CDR3 bases: TGTGCCAGCAACCACGGTACCGGGGGTCAGCCCCAGCATTTT.

CDR3 residues: CASCQGTSGGESTDTQYF. Here the CDR3 DNA reads TGTGCCAGCTGCCAGGGGACTAGCGGGGGGGAAAGCACAGATACGCAGTATTTT. This chain connects TRBV2 to TRBJ2-3; 16 bases map to TRBD2. The junction had 8 bases not matched to a gene; V was cut back by 8 bases and J by 0 bases. Germline CDR1 reads SNHLY; CDR2 reads FYNNEI. This CDR3 contains 18 residues.

This clone was seen once. The DNA of the CDR3 is TGTGCCAGTAGCCGTCGACAGGCAAGCTCCTATAATTCACCCCTCCACTTT. This sequence encodes CASSRRQASSYNSPLHF. The chain joins TRBV19 to TRBJ1-6, with a weak D call TRBD1 (6 bases). The CDR3 is made up of 17 amino acids. V lost 6 bases and J 0 bases, leaving 15 bases between the germline ends. The V gene's germline CDR1 is LNHDA and CDR2 SQIVND (reference sequence).

This chain links TRBV6-1 with TRBJ1-5; 7 bases are shared with TRBD1. The CDR3 sequence is 18 residues long. With 3 bases clipped from V and 5 bases from J, the junction kept 16 bases outside the gene matches. Germline V gives CDR1 MNHNS, CDR2 SASEGT. The CDR3 is CASSDPPNFRDRDQPQHF. CDR3 DNA sequence: TGTGCCAGCAGTGACCCCCCTAACTTCCGGGACAGAGATCAGCCCCAGCATTTT.